These T cell receptor beta chains were read from a single sample in a study of cytomegalovirus exposure and HLA in healthy donors. Measured with immunoSEQ multiplex PCR; TCRdb has only the in-frame clones, and not every one. The sample has 98,000 or so clones; approximately 80% are singletons. Sample: PBMCs. These receptors all come from a man aged 55 to 70 in good health and CMV-seropositive. The CDR3 runs from the conserved cysteine through the conserved F or W. Some rows have no size entry. The others give once, few or many, or a class for an expanded clone.

>TRBV7-9|-|TRBJ1-1
CASSWGPGGGPQAFF
>TRBV7-6|-|TRBJ2-5
CASSPLAGDPETQYF
>TRBV4-1|-|TRBJ1-4
CASSHGFQGASEKLFF
>TRBV19|-|TRBJ1-4
CASSREDRPEKLFF
>TRBV9|-|TRBJ2-7
CASSAGTGPGLYEQYF
>TRBV11-2|-|TRBJ2-3
CASSLSGTSRTDTQYF
>TRBV25-1|-|TRBJ2-2
CASRRYTGELFF
>TRBV2|-|TRBJ1-5
CASSRGQINQPQHF
>TRBV18|-|TRBJ2-1
CASSAIAEGKFF
>TRBV6-5|-|TRBJ2-1
CASSYRGQGASGQFF
>TRBV19|-|TRBJ2-4
CASSIPTGKRRNIQYF
>TRBV28|-|TRBJ2-7
CASKKSGTYEQYF
>TRBV4-1|-|-
CASSQDIWGGEQYF
>TRBV15|-|TRBJ2-6
CATGAGLGAGANVLTF
>TRBV27|-|TRBJ1-2
CASSPRDRAGLYGYTF
>TRBV5-1|-|TRBJ2-3
CASSASRDRGDTQYF
>TRBV7-3|-|TRBJ2-5
CASSAIDRQTQYF
>TRBV9|-|TRBJ2-7
CASSVSQQGYEQYF
>TRBV28|-|TRBJ2-1
CASSLSGGVGYNEQFF
>TRBV11-2|-|TRBJ2-1
CASSSRTSGGFYNEQFF
>TRBV9|-|TRBJ2-2
CASSDRDNLNTGELFF
>TRBV12-5|-|TRBJ2-3
CASGLVLGTGSTDTQYF
>TRBV29-1|few|TRBJ1-1
CSVVYRDTKNPTEAFF
>TRBV6-5|-|TRBJ2-1
CASSPDRGQNEQFF
>TRBV7-6|-|TRBJ2-7
CASSYGEGDYEQYF
>TRBV7-9|-|TRBJ2-3
CASSLGRASGADTQYF
>TRBV18|-|TRBJ1-6
CASSPPRKQVGNSPLHF
>TRBV5-6|-|TRBJ1-6
CASSPGGRSYNSPLHF
>TRBV4-1|-|TRBJ2-3
CASSQLAGTDTQYF
>TRBV9|once|TRBJ2-7
CASSVAGTGDYEQYF
>TRBV5-1|-|TRBJ1-6
CASSPRTVPDNSPLHF
>TRBV18|-|TRBJ1-5
CASSPGQGINQPQHF
>TRBV11-2|-|TRBJ2-7
CASSLGTGGLYEQYF
>TRBV29-1|-|TRBJ2-7
CSATSGGADEQYF
>TRBV6-5|-|TRBJ2-2
CASSDIGELFF
>TRBV28|-|TRBJ2-7
CASSSQLYEQYF
>TRBV5-1|-|TRBJ2-3
CASSLQGAGDTQYF
>TRBV11-3|-|TRBJ2-5
CASSLQTGGAETQYF
>TRBV9|once|TRBJ2-3
CASSGRREATSTDTQYF
>TRBV6-1|-|TRBJ2-1
CASRVTSLEQFF
>TRBV6-5|-|TRBJ2-6
CASSFRGRGANVLTF
>TRBV7-2|-|TRBJ1-2
CASSRRAGGFLPF
>TRBV7-3|few|TRBJ2-3
CASSLSGGSGDTQYF
>TRBV2|-|TRBJ2-1
CASSEARGITNEQFF
>TRBV7-9|-|TRBJ2-3
CASSLRKDRGTDTQYF
>TRBV7-2|-|TRBJ1-3
CASSLGGGGNTIYF
>TRBV6-5|-|TRBJ1-6
CASSYSTGTSPLHF
>TRBV4-3|-|TRBJ2-5
CASSRTIDRAETQYF
>TRBV2|few|TRBJ2-5
CASSEYGTSGVRETQYF
>TRBV6-4|once|TRBJ1-5
CARTVRGDGQPQHF